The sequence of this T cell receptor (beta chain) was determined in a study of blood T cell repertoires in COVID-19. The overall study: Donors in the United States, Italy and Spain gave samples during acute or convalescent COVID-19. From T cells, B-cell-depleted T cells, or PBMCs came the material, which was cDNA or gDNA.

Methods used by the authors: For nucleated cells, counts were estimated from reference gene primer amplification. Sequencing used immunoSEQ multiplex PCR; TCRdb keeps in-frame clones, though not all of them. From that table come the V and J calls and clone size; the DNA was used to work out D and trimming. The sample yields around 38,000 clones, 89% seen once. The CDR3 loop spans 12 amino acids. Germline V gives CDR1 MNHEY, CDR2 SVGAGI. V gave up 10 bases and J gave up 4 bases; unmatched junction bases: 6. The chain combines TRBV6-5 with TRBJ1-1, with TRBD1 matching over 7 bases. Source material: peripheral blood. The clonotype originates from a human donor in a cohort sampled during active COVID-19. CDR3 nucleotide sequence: TGTGCCACTAACCAGGGGGGCACTGAAGCTTTCTTT. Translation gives CATNQGGTEAFF.